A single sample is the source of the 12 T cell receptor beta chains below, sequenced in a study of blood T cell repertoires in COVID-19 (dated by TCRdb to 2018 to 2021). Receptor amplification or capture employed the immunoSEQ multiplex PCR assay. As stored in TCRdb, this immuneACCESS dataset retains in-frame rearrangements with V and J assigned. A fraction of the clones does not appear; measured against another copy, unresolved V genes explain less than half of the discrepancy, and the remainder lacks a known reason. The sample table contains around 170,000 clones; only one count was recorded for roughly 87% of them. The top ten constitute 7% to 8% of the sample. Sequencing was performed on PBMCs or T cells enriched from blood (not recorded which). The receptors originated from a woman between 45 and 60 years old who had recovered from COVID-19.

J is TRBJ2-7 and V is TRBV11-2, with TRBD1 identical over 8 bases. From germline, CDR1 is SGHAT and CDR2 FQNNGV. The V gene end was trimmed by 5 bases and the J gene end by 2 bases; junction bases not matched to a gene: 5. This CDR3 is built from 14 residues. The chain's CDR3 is CASSPLDRAYEQYF. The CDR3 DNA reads TGTGCCAGCAGCCCTCTGGACAGGGCCTACGAGCAGTACTTC.

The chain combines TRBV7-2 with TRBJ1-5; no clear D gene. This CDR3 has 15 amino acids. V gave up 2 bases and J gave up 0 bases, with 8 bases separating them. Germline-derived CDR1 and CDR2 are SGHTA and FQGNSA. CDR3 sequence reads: CASSLSTYSNQPQHF. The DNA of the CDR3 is TGTGCCAGCAGCTTAAGCACTTATAGCAATCAGCCCCAGCATTTT.

CDR3 bases: TGTGCCAGCAGCCCCGAGACAGGAGCGAGCAATCAGCCCCAGCATTTT. Residues: CASSPETGASNQPQHF. The chain has TRBV7-6 and TRBJ1-5, with D possibly being TRBD1 (6 bases). CDR1 is SGHVS, CDR2 FNYEAQ, per germline. The CDR3 extends over 16 amino acids. V lost 5 bases and J lost 1, with 15 bases in between.

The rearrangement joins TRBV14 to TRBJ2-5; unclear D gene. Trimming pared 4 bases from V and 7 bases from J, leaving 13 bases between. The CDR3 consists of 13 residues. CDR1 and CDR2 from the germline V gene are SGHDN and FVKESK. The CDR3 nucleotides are TGTGCCAGCAGCCGCCTCCTCCTAGGGACCCAGTACTTC. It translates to CASSRLLLGTQYF. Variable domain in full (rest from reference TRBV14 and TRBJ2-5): EAGVTQFPSHSVIEKGQTVTLRCDPISGHDNLYWYRRVMGKEIKFLLHFVKESKQDESGMPNNRFLAERTGGTYSTLKVQPAELEDSGVYFCASSRLLLGTQYFGPGTRLLVL.

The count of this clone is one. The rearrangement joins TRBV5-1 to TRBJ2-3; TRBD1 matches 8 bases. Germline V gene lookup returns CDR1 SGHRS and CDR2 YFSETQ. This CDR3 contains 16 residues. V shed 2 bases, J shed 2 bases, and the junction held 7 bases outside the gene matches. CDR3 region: CASSFIGTGVTDTQYF. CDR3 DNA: TGCGCCAGCAGCTTTATCGGGACAGGCGTCACAGATACGCAGTATTTT.

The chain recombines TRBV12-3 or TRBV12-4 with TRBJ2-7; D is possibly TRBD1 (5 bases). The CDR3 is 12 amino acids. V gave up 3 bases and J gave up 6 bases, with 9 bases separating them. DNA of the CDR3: TGTGCCAGCAGTTTCACCAGGGTCGAGCAGTACTTC. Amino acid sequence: CASSFTRVEQYF.

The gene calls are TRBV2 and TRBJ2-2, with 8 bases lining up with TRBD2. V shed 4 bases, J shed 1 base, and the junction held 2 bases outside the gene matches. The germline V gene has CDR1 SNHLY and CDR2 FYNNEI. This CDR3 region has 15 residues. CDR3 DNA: TGTGCCAGCAGTGTGCGGGAGGTGAACACCGGGGAGCTGTTTTTT. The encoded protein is CASSVREVNTGELFF. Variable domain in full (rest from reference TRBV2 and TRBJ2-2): EPEVTQTPSHQVTQMGQEVILRCVPISNHLYFYWYRQILGQKVEFLVSFYNNEISEKSEIFDDQFSVERPDGSNFTLKIRSTKLEDSAMYFCASSVREVNTGELFFGEGSRLTVL.

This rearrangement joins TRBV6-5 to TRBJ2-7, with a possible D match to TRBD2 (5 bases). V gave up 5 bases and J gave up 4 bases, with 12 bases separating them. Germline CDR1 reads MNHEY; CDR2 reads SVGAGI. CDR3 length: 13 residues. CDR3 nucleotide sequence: TGTGCCAGCAGTCGTTCTGAGGGATACGAGCAGTACTTC. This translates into CASSRSEGYEQYF.

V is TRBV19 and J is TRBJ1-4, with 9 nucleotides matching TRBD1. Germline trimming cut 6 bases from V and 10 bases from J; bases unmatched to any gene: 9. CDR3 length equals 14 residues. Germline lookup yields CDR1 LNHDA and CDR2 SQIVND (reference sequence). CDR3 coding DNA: TGTGCCAGTAGCCCAGGGACAGGGTTAGCAAAACTGTTTTTT. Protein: CASSPGTGLAKLFF. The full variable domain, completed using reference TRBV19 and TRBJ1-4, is DGGITQSPKYLFRKEGQNVTLSCEQNLNHDAMYWYRQDPGQGLRLIYYSQIVNDFQKGDIAEGYSVSREKKESFPLTVTSAQKNPTAFYLCASSPGTGLAKLFFGSGTQLSVL.

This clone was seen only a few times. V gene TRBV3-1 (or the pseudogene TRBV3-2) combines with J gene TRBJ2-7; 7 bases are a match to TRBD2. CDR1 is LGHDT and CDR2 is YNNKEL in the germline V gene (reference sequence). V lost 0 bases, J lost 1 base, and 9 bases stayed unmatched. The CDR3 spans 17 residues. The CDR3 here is CASSQEVKAGHSYEQYF. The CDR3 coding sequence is TGTGCCAGCAGCCAAGAAGTAAAAGCGGGGCATTCCTACGAGCAGTACTTC.

As DNA, the CDR3 is TGTGCCAGCAGCGAGGGACAGGGTTCTAGCAATCAGCCCCAGCATTTT. It encodes CASSEGQGSSNQPQHF. J is TRBJ1-5 and V is TRBV9, with 9 bases fitting TRBD1. The CDR3 spans 16 residues. Germline V gene lookup returns CDR1 SGDLS and CDR2 YYNGEE. Trimming took 3 bases from V and 0 from J; bases not matched to a gene: 4.

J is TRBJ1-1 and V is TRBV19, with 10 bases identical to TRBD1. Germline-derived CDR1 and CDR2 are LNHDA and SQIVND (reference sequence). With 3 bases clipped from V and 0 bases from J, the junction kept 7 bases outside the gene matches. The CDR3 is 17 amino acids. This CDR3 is CASSIIEGQGLNTEAFF. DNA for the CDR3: TGTGCCAGTAGTATTATCGAGGGACAGGGGCTGAACACTGAAGCTTTCTTT.